The present TCR beta chain was sequenced within a study of tumor-infiltrating lymphocytes in primary liver carcinoma. Germline CDR1 GTSNPN, CDR2 SVGIG (reference sequence). The CDR3 is 12 residues long. A primer matching the constant region was used to make TCR beta cDNA from approximately 0.45 ug of total RNA. Researchers made the TCR beta libraries by running three nested multiplex PCR rounds with slightly modified ARM-PCR. It was with TRBV1-TRBV30 forward primers and a C-beta reverse primer that the first two PCR rounds were run, at approximately 10 cycles each. One entry per CDR3 protein results from TCRdb running MiXCR on the multiplex PCR reads. The sample consists of 45,000 to 55,000 distinct CDR3 sequences, over 65% of them appearing once. It was from approximately 20-30 mg of unsorted bulk tissue that RNA and DNA were co-extracted. On this clonotype: At one end, the junction sequence differs from germline, possibly due to a read error.

Sequenced sample: liver tumor tissue from sampling region 2. Subset: tumor region T2, inferior pole. This receptor was obtained from a man in his forties or fifties with primary liver carcinoma and hepatitis B virus infection. V and J are TRBV30 and TRBJ1-1; D may be TRBD1 (5 bases). The CDR3 spells CAWNPGNSEAFF. In nucleotides, the CDR3 is TGTGCCTGGAATCCAGGGAACAGTGAAGCTTTCTTT. The full variable domain, completed using reference TRBV30 and TRBJ1-1, is SQTIHQWPATLVQPVGSPLSLECTVEGTSNPNLYWYRQAAGRGLQLLFYSVGIGQISSEVPQNLSASRPQDRQFILSSKKLLLSDSGFYLCAWNPGNSEAFFGQGTRLTVV.